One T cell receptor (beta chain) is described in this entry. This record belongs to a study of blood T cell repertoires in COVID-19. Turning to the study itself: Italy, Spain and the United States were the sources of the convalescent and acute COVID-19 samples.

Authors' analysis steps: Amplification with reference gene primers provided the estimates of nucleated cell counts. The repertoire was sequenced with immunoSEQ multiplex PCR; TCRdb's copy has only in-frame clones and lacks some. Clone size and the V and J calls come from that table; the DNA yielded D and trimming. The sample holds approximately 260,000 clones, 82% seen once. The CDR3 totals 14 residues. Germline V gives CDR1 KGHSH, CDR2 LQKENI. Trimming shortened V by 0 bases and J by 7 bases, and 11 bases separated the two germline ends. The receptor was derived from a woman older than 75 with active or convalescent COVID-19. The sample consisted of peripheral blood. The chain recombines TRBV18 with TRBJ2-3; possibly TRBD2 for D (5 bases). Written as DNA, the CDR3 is TGTGCCAGCTCACCACCGGACTTGGGCTATACGCAGTATTTT. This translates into CASSPPDLGYTQYF.